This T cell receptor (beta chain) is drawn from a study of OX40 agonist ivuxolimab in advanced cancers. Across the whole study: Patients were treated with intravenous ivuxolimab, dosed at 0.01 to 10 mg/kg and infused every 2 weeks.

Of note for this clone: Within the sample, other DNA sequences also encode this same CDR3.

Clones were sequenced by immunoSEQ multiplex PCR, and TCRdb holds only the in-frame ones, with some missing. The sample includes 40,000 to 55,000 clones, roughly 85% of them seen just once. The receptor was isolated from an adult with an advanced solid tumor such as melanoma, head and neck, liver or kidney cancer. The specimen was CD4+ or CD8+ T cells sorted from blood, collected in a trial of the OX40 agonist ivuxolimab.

CDR3 DNA: TGCAGCGTTATTTGGGGCCATGGGGCTTTCTTT. It is translated as CSVIWGHGAFF. The gene calls are TRBV29-1 and TRBJ1-1; weak D call: TRBD1 (5 bases). The germline gives CDR1 SQVTM, CDR2 ANQGSEA. The V end lost 5 bases, the J end lost 11 bases, and 15 bases lay between the germline ends. The CDR3 is 11 amino acids. Full variable domain (outside the CDR3, taken from reference TRBV29-1 and TRBJ1-1): SAVISQKPSRDICQRGTSLTIQCQVDSQVTMMFWYRQQPGQSLTLIATANQGSEATYESGFVIDKFPISRPNLTFSTLTVSNMSPEDSSIYLCSVIWGHGAFFGQGTRLTVV.